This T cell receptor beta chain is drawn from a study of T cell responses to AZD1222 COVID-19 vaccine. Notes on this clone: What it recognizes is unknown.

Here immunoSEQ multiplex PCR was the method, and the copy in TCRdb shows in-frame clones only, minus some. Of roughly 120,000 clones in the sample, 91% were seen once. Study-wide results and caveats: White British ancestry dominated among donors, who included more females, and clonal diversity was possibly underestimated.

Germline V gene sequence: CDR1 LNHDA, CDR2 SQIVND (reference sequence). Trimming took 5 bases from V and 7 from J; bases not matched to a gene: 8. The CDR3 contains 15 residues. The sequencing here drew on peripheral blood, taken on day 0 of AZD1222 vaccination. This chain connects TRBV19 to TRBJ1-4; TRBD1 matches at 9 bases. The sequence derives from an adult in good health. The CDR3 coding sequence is TGTGCCAGTAGTTCCCGGACAGGGGCCAGTGAAAAACTGTTTTTT. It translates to CASSSRTGASEKLFF.